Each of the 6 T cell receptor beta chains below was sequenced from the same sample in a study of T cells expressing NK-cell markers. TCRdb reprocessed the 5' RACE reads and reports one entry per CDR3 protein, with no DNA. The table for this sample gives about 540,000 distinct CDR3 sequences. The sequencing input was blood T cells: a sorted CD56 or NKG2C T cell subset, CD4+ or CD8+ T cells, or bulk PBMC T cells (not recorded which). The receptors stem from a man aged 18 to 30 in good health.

The chain's CDR3 is CASSLGTSGSLTDTQYF. This chain connects TRBV7-9 to TRBJ2-3; the TCRdb D gene call, TRBD2, has no DNA to confirm it. The germline V gene encodes CDR1 SEHNR and CDR2 FQNEAQ (reference sequence). The CDR3 loop spans 17 amino acids.

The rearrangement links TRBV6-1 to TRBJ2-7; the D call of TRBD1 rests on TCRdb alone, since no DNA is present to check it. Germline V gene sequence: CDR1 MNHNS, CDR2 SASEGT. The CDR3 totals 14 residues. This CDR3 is CASSPDGLPYEQYF.

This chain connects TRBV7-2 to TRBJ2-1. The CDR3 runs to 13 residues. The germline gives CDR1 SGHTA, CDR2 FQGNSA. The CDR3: CASSLRFGHEQFF.

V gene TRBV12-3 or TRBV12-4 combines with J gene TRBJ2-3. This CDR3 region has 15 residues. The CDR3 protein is CASSPSGLATNTQYF.

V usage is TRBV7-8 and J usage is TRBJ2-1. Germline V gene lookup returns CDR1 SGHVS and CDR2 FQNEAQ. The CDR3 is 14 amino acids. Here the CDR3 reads CASSSSGPKPEQFF.

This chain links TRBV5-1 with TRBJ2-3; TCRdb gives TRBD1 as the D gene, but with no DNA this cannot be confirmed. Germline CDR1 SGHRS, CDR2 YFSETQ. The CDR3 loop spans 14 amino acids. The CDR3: CASSEGRGADTQYF.